These T cell receptor beta chains were read from a single sample in a study of cytomegalovirus exposure and HLA in healthy donors. Profiling relied on immunoSEQ multiplex PCR, and the TCRdb table lists in-frame clones only, not all of them. The sample lists about 150,000 clones, 80% to 90% seen once, with around 9% in the top ten. The sequenced material came from PBMCs. The origin of the receptors is a woman between 18 and 29 years old in good health and CMV-seropositive. The CDR3 runs from the conserved cysteine through the conserved F or W. The D gene is left open where the match is weak. Only part of the rows carry a size: once, few, many, or a class if the clone is expanded.

abundance,j_gene,len,d_gene,v_gene,CDR3aa,CDR3nt
-,TRBJ1-6,15,-,TRBV7-9,CASQAEALINSPLHF,TGTGCCAGTCAAGCCGAGGCTCTGATAAATTCACCTCTCCACTTT
-,TRBJ2-4,14,-,TRBV5-6,CASSLASAKNIQYF,TGTGCCAGCAGCTTGGCCTCAGCCAAAAACATTCAGTACTTC
-,TRBJ2-1,16,-,TRBV7-3,CASSLNRDQGSHEQFF,TGTGCCAGCAGCTTAAACAGGGATCAAGGAAGCCATGAGCAGTTCTTC
-,TRBJ2-5,14,-,TRBV5-1,CASSPGTSQETQYF,TGCGCCAGCAGCCCCGGGACATCCCAAGAGACCCAGTACTTC
-,TRBJ1-1,16,TRBD1,TRBV9,CASSPMGTEWNTEAFF,TGTGCCAGCAGCCCAATGGGGACAGAGTGGAACACTGAAGCTTTCTTT
-,TRBJ1-1,14,TRBD1,TRBV2,CASSKDRGNTEAFF,TGTGCCAGCAGTAAGGACAGGGGGAACACTGAAGCTTTCTTT
-,TRBJ2-5,17,TRBD2,TRBV4-2,CASSQPGLVGPVTTQYF,TGTGCCAGCAGCCAACCGGGACTAGTTGGCCCGGTTACGACCCAGTACTTC
-,TRBJ1-5,17,-,TRBV28,CASSFSIARGSNQPQHF,TGTGCCAGCAGTTTCTCTATAGCCCGGGGGAGCAATCAGCCCCAGCATTTT
few,TRBJ2-3,14,TRBD2,TRBV6-6,CAITNGGERDTQYF,TGTGCGATCACCAACGGGGGGGAGAGAGATACGCAGTATTTT
-,TRBJ1-2,14,TRBD1,TRBV4-2,CASSQGTGNYGYTF,TGTGCCAGCAGCCAAGGGACAGGGAACTATGGCTACACCTTC
-,TRBJ2-1,15,TRBD2,TRBV7-6,CASSQLAGGLDEQFF,TGTGCCAGCAGCCAGCTAGCGGGGGGACTCGATGAGCAGTTCTTC
-,TRBJ2-2,15,TRBD1,TRBV19,CASSYNTGVAGELFF,TGTGCCAGTAGTTACAACACAGGGGTGGCCGGGGAGCTGTTTTTT
-,TRBJ1-2,17,TRBD1,TRBV9,CASSEPGQGYINYGYTF,TGTGCCAGCAGCGAGCCGGGACAGGGGTACATTAACTATGGCTACACCTTC
-,TRBJ1-3,17,-,TRBV4-2,CASSQESAGYSGNTIYF,TGTGCCAGCAGCCAAGAGAGTGCGGGCTACTCTGGAAACACCATATATTTT
-,TRBJ2-7,12,-,TRBV27,CASKEQGDEQYF,TGTGCCAGCAAAGAACAGGGTGACGAGCAGTACTTC
-,TRBJ2-3,17,TRBD2,TRBV7-8,CASSLRLAGGPKMAQYF,TGTGCCAGCAGCTTAAGACTAGCGGGGGGGCCTAAAATGGCGCAGTATTTT
-,TRBJ2-3,14,TRBD1,TRBV5-1,CASSPGQGGDTQYF,TGCGCCAGCAGCCCCGGACAGGGAGGAGATACGCAGTATTTT
-,TRBJ2-7,14,TRBD1,TRBV4-1,CASSPLTGNYEQYF,TGCGCCAGCAGCCCCCTGACAGGGAACTACGAGCAGTACTTC
-,TRBJ1-2,16,TRBD1,TRBV28,CASRDLLGQGAGGYTF,TGTGCCAGCAGGGACTTACTGGGACAGGGGGCCGGAGGCTACACCTTC
-,TRBJ1-2,13,-,TRBV7-3,CASSLTGAYGYTF,TGTGCCAGCAGCTTAACAGGGGCCTATGGCTACACCTTC
-,TRBJ2-3,15,-,TRBV4-2,CASSQEPGVQDTQYF,TGTGCCAGCAGCCAAGAACCCGGGGTGCAAGATACGCAGTATTTT
-,TRBJ2-2,20,TRBD2,TRBV4-1,CASSQDPGLAGGLSTGELFF,TGCGCCAGCAGCCAAGATCCCGGACTAGCGGGGGGGCTCAGCACCGGGGAGCTGTTTTTT
-,TRBJ1-1,12,-,TRBV29-1,CSSLGEAPEAFF,TGCAGCTCCCTCGGGGAGGCCCCCGAAGCTTTCTTT
-,TRBJ1-2,15,-,TRBV28,CASTPAPMNSHGYTF,TGTGCCAGCACCCCGGCCCCGATGAACAGTCATGGCTACACCTTC
-,TRBJ2-7,17,-,TRBV29-1,CSVGRSGTPGGSYEQYF,TGCAGCGTTGGGAGGTCCGGGACTCCCGGTGGCTCCTACGAGCAGTACTTC
-,TRBJ2-3,17,TRBD1,TRBV27,CASSFYRTGITPDTQYF,TGTGCCAGCAGTTTCTATAGGACAGGGATCACCCCAGATACGCAGTATTTT
-,TRBJ2-2,17,TRBD2,TRBV11-2,CASSLDPAGGPTGELFF,TGTGCCAGCAGCTTAGACCCAGCGGGGGGGCCCACCGGGGAGCTGTTTTTT
-,TRBJ1-2,13,-,TRBV5-6,CASSFTGYYGYTF,TGTGCCAGCAGCTTTACAGGTTACTATGGCTACACCTTC
-,TRBJ2-4,12,-,TRBV10-1,CAPPLAKNIQYF,TGCGCCCCCCCGTTGGCCAAAAACATTCAGTACTTC
-,TRBJ1-1,14,TRBD1,TRBV6-6,CASTVDRANTEAFF,TGTGCCAGCACCGTGGACAGGGCCAACACTGAAGCTTTCTTT
-,TRBJ1-1,15,TRBD1,TRBV27,CASSPRQGMNTEAFF,TGTGCCAGCAGTCCGCGACAGGGGATGAACACTGAAGCTTTCTTT
once,TRBJ2-3,16,-,TRBV7-3,CASSPDSTGSTDTQYF,TGTGCCAGCAGCCCGGACAGTACAGGCAGCACAGATACGCAGTATTTT
-,TRBJ2-7,16,TRBD1,TRBV4-1,CASSSSVRTGRYEQYF,TGCGCCAGCAGCTCTTCGGTCCGGACAGGGAGGTACGAGCAGTACTTC
-,TRBJ2-3,13,-,TRBV28,CASRGAGADTQYF,TGTGCCAGCAGGGGGGCTGGTGCAGATACGCAGTATTTT
-,TRBJ1-4,16,-,TRBV19,CASSIGARGINEKLFF,TGTGCCAGTAGTATAGGTGCGCGGGGGATTAATGAAAAACTGTTTTTT
-,TRBJ1-1,14,-,TRBV11-2,CASSSLQGFAEAFF,TGTGCCAGCAGCTCCCTGCAGGGTTTCGCTGAAGCTTTCTTT
-,TRBJ2-1,17,TRBD2,TRBV27,CASSLRLAGSSYNEQFF,TGTGCCAGCAGTTTAAGGCTAGCGGGTAGCTCCTACAATGAGCAGTTCTTC
-,TRBJ1-1,14,-,TRBV19,CASTPTHTRTEAFF,TGTGCCAGTACCCCGACCCATACGAGGACTGAAGCTTTCTTT
once,TRBJ1-4,14,-,TRBV19,CASSPAGRKEKLFF,TGTGCCAGTAGTCCCGCGGGGCGGAAAGAAAAACTGTTTTTT
-,TRBJ1-1,16,-,TRBV21-1,CASSKEGTGLHTEAFF,TGTGCCAGCAGCAAAGAGGGGACAGGGTTACACACTGAAGCTTTCTTT
-,TRBJ2-7,12,-,TRBV7-9,CASSLVVYEQYF,TGTGCCAGCAGCTTAGTCGTCTACGAGCAGTACTTC
-,TRBJ2-1,12,-,TRBV9,CASSVPGFEQFF,TGTGCCAGCAGCGTACCGGGATTTGAGCAGTTCTTC
-,TRBJ2-1,15,TRBD2,TRBV7-9,CASSFEAGGLNEQFF,TGTGCCAGCAGCTTCGAAGCGGGGGGCCTCAATGAGCAGTTCTTC
-,TRBJ2-7,15,TRBD2,TRBV7-9,CASSLTSGGTYEQYF,TGTGCCAGCAGCCTTACTAGCGGGGGGACCTACGAGCAGTACTTC
-,TRBJ1-2,12,-,TRBV27,CASRTERGGYTF,TGTGCCAGCAGGACCGAGAGAGGAGGCTACACCTTC
-,TRBJ1-3,12,-,TRBV10-3,CAISDEGNTIYF,TGTGCCATCAGTGATGAGGGAAACACCATATATTTT
-,TRBJ2-7,15,TRBD2,TRBV5-4,CASSHGAGVSYEQYF,TGTGCCAGCAGCCACGGGGCGGGGGTCTCCTACGAGCAGTACTTC
-,TRBJ1-1,12,-,TRBV7-9,CASSSTRVATFF,TGTGCCAGCAGCTCCACCAGGGTCGCGACTTTCTTT
-,TRBJ1-2,13,-,TRBV7-9,CASSLAGGNGYTF,TGTGCCAGCAGCTTAGCAGGGGGAAATGGCTACACCTTC
once,TRBJ2-3,18,TRBD2,TRBV27,CASSRTRASGGRTDTQYF,TGTGCCAGCAGCCGGACTAGGGCTAGCGGGGGCCGCACAGATACGCAGTATTTT